This record covers a single T cell receptor beta chain. Other DNA sequences within the sample encode an identical CDR3. The sample originates from a study of shared clonotypes between healthy human individuals. This CDR3 spans 12 amino acids. V was shortened by 5 bases and J by 3 bases, with 8 bases between the two germline ends. Germline V gene data show CDR1 as SGHAT and CDR2 as FQNNGV. Naive CD8 cells lacked CD45RO, underwent positive selection for CCR7 and left out terminally differentiated effector memory CD45RA+ cells. Some clones are missing from TCRdb's copy, which holds only in-frame ones; the method was immunoSEQ multiplex PCR. The top ten clones hold about 1.1% of a sample with about 2 million clones, approximately 94% of them seen once.

The receptor was isolated from a young man in good health. The source material was naive CD8+ T cells sorted from blood. The chain links TRBV11-2 to TRBJ2-7; D not resolved. The CDR3 reads CASSPPGYEQYF. DNA of the CDR3: TGTGCCAGCAGCCCGCCCGGCTACGAGCAGTACTTC.